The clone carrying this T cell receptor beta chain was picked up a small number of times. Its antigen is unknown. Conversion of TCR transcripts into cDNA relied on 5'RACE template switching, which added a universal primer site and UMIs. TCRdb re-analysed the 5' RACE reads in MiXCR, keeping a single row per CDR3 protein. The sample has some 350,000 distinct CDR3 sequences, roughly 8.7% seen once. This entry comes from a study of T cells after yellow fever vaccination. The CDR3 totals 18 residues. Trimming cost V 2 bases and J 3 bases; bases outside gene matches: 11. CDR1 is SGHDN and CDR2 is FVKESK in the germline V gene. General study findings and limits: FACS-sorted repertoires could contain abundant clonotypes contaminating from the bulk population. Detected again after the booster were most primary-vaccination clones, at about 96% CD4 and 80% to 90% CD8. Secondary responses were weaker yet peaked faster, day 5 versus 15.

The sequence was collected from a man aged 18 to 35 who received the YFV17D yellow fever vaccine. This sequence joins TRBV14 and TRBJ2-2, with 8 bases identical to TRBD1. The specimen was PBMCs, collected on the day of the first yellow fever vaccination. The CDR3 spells CASSQRPAGQGHTGELFF. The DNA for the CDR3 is TGTGCCAGCAGCCAACGCCCCGCTGGACAGGGTCACACCGGGGAGCTGTTTTTT. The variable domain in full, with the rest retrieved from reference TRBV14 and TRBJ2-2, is EAGVTQFPSHSVIEKGQTVTLRCDPISGHDNLYWYRRVMGKEIKFLLHFVKESKQDESGMPNNRFLAERTGGTYSTLKVQPAELEDSGVYFCASSQRPAGQGHTGELFFGEGSRLTVL.